The 19 T cell receptor beta chains reported below all come from one sample, sequenced in a study of lymphopenia after photon versus proton radiotherapy. TCRdb's table, derived via immunoSEQ multiplex PCR, lists solely in-frame clones and lacks some. In the table there are some 55,000 clones, approximately 83% of which are singletons. The starting material was peripheral blood, obtained from a patient treated with photon-based radiotherapy. These receptors originate from a man aged 40-49 years with gastric cancer.

This clone has a handful of counts. This chain links TRBV6-1 with TRBJ2-3, with 7 bases fitting TRBD2. CDR3 length equals 14 residues. Germline V gene lookup returns CDR1 MNHNS and CDR2 SASEGT. J was trimmed by 8 bases and V by 2 bases; bases with no gene match: 7. The CDR3 loop reads CASSERDYQTTQYF. In nucleotides, the CDR3 is TGTGCCAGCAGTGAACGGGACTACCAAACTACGCAGTATTTT.

The chain uses TRBV11-2 and TRBJ2-7; no reliable D call. Between the trimmed V and J ends, which lost 3 bases and 4 bases, there was a span of 1 base. The CDR3 runs to 10 residues. CDR1 and CDR2 (germline): SGHAT, FQNNGV. Here the CDR3 DNA reads TGTGCCAGCAGCTTTTACGAGCAGTACTTC. Residues: CASSFYEQYF. The variable domain in full, completed from reference TRBV11-2 and TRBJ2-7, reads EAGVAQSPRYKIIEKRQSVAFWCNPISGHATLYWYQQILGQGPKLLIQFQNNGVVDDSQLPKDRFSAERLKGVDSTLKIQPAKLEDSAVYLCASSFYEQYFGPGTRLTVT.

J is TRBJ2-7 and V is TRBV6-1; the D gene could be TRBD1 or TRBD2 (5 bases each). This CDR3 has 15 amino acids. Per germline, CDR1 MNHNS and CDR2 SASEGT. The V end lost 1 base, the J end lost 2 bases, and 12 bases lay between the germline ends. This chain's CDR3 is CASSEGGSYPYEQYF. The DNA for the CDR3 is TGTGCCAGCAGTGAAGGGGGGAGTTATCCCTACGAGCAGTACTTC.

This clone was seen only a few times. This chain connects TRBV11-2 to TRBJ2-7; 7 bases fit TRBD1. Germline V lookup: CDR1 SGHAT, CDR2 FQNNGV. The CDR3 extends over 15 amino acids. V trimming: 5 bases; J trimming: 2 bases; junction bases outside the gene matches: 9. CDR3 coding DNA: TGTGCCAGCAGCGTCTACCGGGACAGAGCCTACGAGCAGTACTTC. Translation: CASSVYRDRAYEQYF.

The V and J genes are TRBV29-1 and TRBJ1-2, with D tentatively TRBD1 (6 bases). Germline V gene data show CDR1 as SQVTM and CDR2 as ANQGSEA. This CDR3 region has 13 residues. Deletions cut 7 bases from V and 4 bases from J, with 16 bases between. The CDR3 loop reads CSDPDREIYGYTF. The CDR3 coding sequence is TGCAGCGACCCGGACAGAGAGATCTATGGCTACACCTTC. The full variable domain, rest sourced from reference TRBV29-1 and TRBJ1-2, is SAVISQKPSRDICQRGTSLTIQCQVDSQVTMMFWYRQQPGQSLTLIATANQGSEATYESGFVIDKFPISRPNLTFSTLTVSNMSPEDSSIYLCSDPDREIYGYTFGSGTRLTVV.

The V gene is TRBV10-3, the J gene TRBJ1-1; the D gene is possibly TRBD1 (5 bases). Trimming took 0 bases from V and 5 from J, leaving 13 bases between them. Germline V gene sequence: CDR1 ENHRY, CDR2 SYGVKD. The length of the CDR3 is 15 residues. CDR3 sequence: CAISESWVGGTEAFF. As DNA, the CDR3 is TGTGCCATCAGTGAGTCCTGGGTGGGGGGAACTGAAGCTTTCTTT.

The CDR3 coding sequence is TGTGCCAGCAGCCAAGCCTCTTCCGGGACAGCAGCCTACGAGCAGTACTTC. Protein: CASSQASSGTAAYEQYF. The chain has TRBV4-2 and TRBJ2-7; 7 bases are shared with TRBD1. After removal of 1 base from V and 2 bases from J, the junction contained 11 bases not matched to a gene. The germline CDR1 and CDR2 sequences are LGHNA and YNFKEQ. This CDR3 contains 17 residues.

The chain carries TRBV30 and TRBJ2-2; D gene ambiguous. This CDR3 spans 14 amino acids. The germline V gene has CDR1 GTSNPN and CDR2 SVGIG (reference sequence). With 4 bases removed from V and 5 bases from J, the gap between germline ends came to 14 bases. DNA for the CDR3: TGTGCCTGGACTCCTCCTCCGATTACCGGGGAGCTGTTTTTT. Its protein product is CAWTPPPITGELFF.

V and J are TRBV5-4 and TRBJ2-2; D is possibly TRBD1 (6 bases). Germline CDR1 reads SGHNT; CDR2 reads YYREEE (reference sequence). The V end lost 0 bases, the J end lost 3 bases, and 12 bases lay between the germline ends. This CDR3 has 16 amino acids. This CDR3 reads CASSLGLSGDTGELFF. DNA for the CDR3: TGTGCCAGCAGCTTGGGTCTATCAGGGGACACCGGGGAGCTGTTTTTT.

This clone was counted once. The V call is TRBV19, the J call TRBJ1-1; no clear D. CDR3 length: 15 amino acids. Germline V gene lookup returns CDR1 LNHDA and CDR2 SQIVND (reference sequence). V gave up 2 bases and J gave up 0 bases, with 10 bases separating them. The CDR3 sequence: CASSIPTRMNTEAFF. CDR3 in DNA: TGTGCCAGTAGTATACCGACAAGAATGAACACTGAAGCTTTCTTT.

The chain joins TRBV7-3 to TRBJ2-1, with D possibly matching TRBD1 (6 bases). V gave up 3 bases and J gave up 8 bases, with 14 bases separating them. The length of the CDR3 is 14 residues. Germline V lookup: CDR1 SGHTA, CDR2 FQGTGA. The CDR3 region has the DNA TGTGCCAGCAGCTTCAGAGGGACAACCCATGAGCAGTTCTTC. It codes for CASSFRGTTHEQFF.

This clone was seen only a few times. CDR3 bases: TGTGCCAGCAGCGGATTCCCGGGCAGCTCTGGAAACACCATATATTTT. This encodes CASSGFPGSSGNTIYF. This chain connects TRBV7-8 to TRBJ1-3, with D unclear. The germline V gene has CDR1 SGHVS and CDR2 FQNEAQ. V was trimmed by 5 bases and J by 0 bases, leaving 14 bases between them. This CDR3 is built from 16 residues.

The chain couples TRBV11-2 to TRBJ2-7, with 9 bases fitting TRBD2. This CDR3 is built from 14 residues. The V segment lost 5 bases and the J segment 2 bases; nucleotides outside the gene matches: 4. Germline loops: CDR1 SGHAT, CDR2 FQNNGV. The CDR3 region has the DNA TGTGCCAGCAGCCTGAGCGGGGGGCCCTACGAGCAGTACTTC. It translates to CASSLSGGPYEQYF.

The chain couples TRBV5-4 to TRBJ1-3; possibly TRBD1 for D (5 bases). The CDR3 has 16 residues. CDR1 and CDR2 (germline): SGHNT, YYREEE (reference sequence). The V gene lost 1 base and the J gene lost 3 bases, with 14 bases spanning the gap. CDR3 sequence: CASSLLPGESGNTIYF. CDR3 DNA: TGTGCCAGCAGCTTGCTGCCGGGGGAGAGTGGAAACACCATATATTTT. The whole variable domain, filled in from reference TRBV5-4 and TRBJ1-3, reads ETGVTQSPTHLIKTRGQQVTLRCSSQSGHNTVSWYQQALGQGPQFIFQYYREEENGRGNFPPRFSGLQFPNYSSELNVNALELDDSALYLCASSLLPGESGNTIYFGEGSWLTVV.

The rearrangement links TRBV7-2 to TRBJ1-1, with D unresolved. The ends were cut back, 4 bases at V and 0 bases at J, with 6 bases in the middle. Per germline, CDR1 SGHTA and CDR2 FQGNSA. The CDR3 is made up of 13 amino acids. The CDR3 protein is CASSSNLNTEAFF. The CDR3 DNA sequence: TGTGCCAGCAGCTCGAACCTGAACACTGAAGCTTTCTTT.

This clone was observed a single time. The chain joins TRBV7-9 to TRBJ1-1; no definite D call. This CDR3 is built from 13 residues. Germline-derived CDR1 and CDR2 are SEHNR and FQNEAQ (reference sequence). Trimming removed 9 bases at V and 0 bases at J, with 11 bases between. The CDR3, as DNA: TGTGCCAGTGGCGGGCAGCTGAACACTGAAGCTTTCTTT. Its protein is CASGGQLNTEAFF.

This clone appeared a single time. The chain has TRBV5-1 and TRBJ2-1; 7 positions match TRBD1. Losses at the gene ends were 4 bases for V and 10 bases for J; bases not matched to a gene: 8. Germline V gene lookup returns CDR1 SGHRS and CDR2 YFSETQ. CDR3 size: 13 residues. The CDR3 DNA follows: TGCGCCAGCAGCCCTGACAGGGTGGAGGAGCAGTTCTTC. This sequence encodes CASSPDRVEEQFF.

The chain links TRBV5-6 to TRBJ1-2, with D possibly being TRBD1 (6 bases). The CDR3 contains 16 residues. CDR1 is SGHDT, CDR2 YYEEEE, per germline. V was trimmed by 0 bases and J by 0 bases, leaving 12 bases between them. DNA for the CDR3: TGTGCCAGCAGCTTGGCTCGGACAGCAGCTAACTATGGCTACACCTTC. Residues: CASSLARTAANYGYTF.

CDR3 DNA sequence: TGTGCCACCGCGGGACAGGGGGCAAGGGGCACTGAAGCTTTCTTT. Translation gives CATAGQGARGTEAFF. J is TRBJ1-1 and V is TRBV2, with TRBD1 matching 12 bases. Germline lookup yields CDR1 SNHLY and CDR2 FYNNEI. The CDR3 runs 15 residues. Trimming cost V 10 bases and J 4 bases; bases outside gene matches: 10.